These T cell receptor beta chains were read from a single sample in a study of beta chain features in type 1 diabetes. Clones were sequenced by immunoSEQ multiplex PCR, and TCRdb holds only the in-frame ones, with some missing. The table shows 600,000 to 650,000 clones, with around 15% occurring only once. The sequenced sample was naive CD4+ T cells from blood. The receptors shown here come from a man aged 18 to 30 in good health. CDR3s include the opening cysteine and the closing phenylalanine or tryptophan. A D gene is named only where the DNA matches it firmly. Clone size, where shown, is once, few, many, or a class for clones that have expanded.

CDR3: CAISEREALRKTQYF; DNA: TGTGCCATCAGTGAGCGGGAGGCCCTGAGAAAGACCCAGTACTTC; J: TRBJ2-5; D: TRBD2; size: .; V: TRBV10-3
CDR3: CASSRSLPSGNTIYF; DNA: TGTGCCAGCAGTCGTAGTCTACCCTCTGGAAACACCATATATTTT; J: TRBJ1-3; D: .; size: .; V: TRBV6-5
CDR3: CASKPPLAGVNNEQFF; DNA: TGTGCCAGCAAGCCCCCACTAGCGGGAGTTAACAATGAGCAGTTCTTC; J: TRBJ2-1; D: TRBD2; size: .; V: TRBV28
CDR3: CASSLRFGEKLFF; DNA: TGTGCCAGCAGCTTGAGATTCGGTGAAAAACTGTTTTTT; J: TRBJ1-4; D: .; size: few; V: TRBV5-4
CDR3: CAWKGTPTETQYF; DNA: TGTGCCTGGAAGGGAACCCCCACGGAGACCCAGTACTTC; J: TRBJ2-5; D: .; size: few; V: TRBV30
CDR3: CSVRYRDGTDTQYF; DNA: TGCAGCGTTCGTTACAGGGATGGGACAGATACGCAGTATTTT; J: TRBJ2-3; D: .; size: few; V: TRBV29-1
CDR3: CASSDSGTGITPLHF; DNA: TGTGCCAGCAGTGATTCCGGGACAGGGATAACACCCCTCCACTTT; J: TRBJ1-6; D: TRBD1; size: .; V: TRBV6-1
CDR3: CASTGNRVNEQFF; DNA: TGTGCCAGCACTGGCAACAGGGTAAATGAGCAGTTCTTC; J: TRBJ2-1; D: .; size: .; V: TRBV2
CDR3: CASSSRPGRLTGTDTQYF; DNA: TGTGCCAGCAGTTCCCGCCCTGGTCGCCTTACAGGCACAGATACGCAGTATTTT; J: TRBJ2-3; D: .; size: .; V: TRBV27
CDR3: CAISESSGSYNEQFF; DNA: TGTGCCATCAGTGAGTCTAGCGGCTCCTACAATGAGCAGTTCTTC; J: TRBJ2-1; D: .; size: many; V: TRBV10-3
CDR3: CASGLRTNTEAFF; DNA: TGTGCCAGTGGGCTTAGGACGAACACTGAAGCTTTCTTT; J: TRBJ1-1; D: .; size: few; V: TRBV19
CDR3: CASSLLGLAGQETQYF; DNA: TGTGCCAGCAGCTTACTGGGACTAGCGGGGCAAGAGACCCAGTACTTC; J: TRBJ2-5; D: TRBD2; size: .; V: TRBV7-2
CDR3: CASSPTDRGANYGYTF; DNA: TGTGCCAGCAGCCCCACCGACAGGGGGGCTAACTATGGCTACACCTTC; J: TRBJ1-2; D: TRBD1; size: .; V: TRBV25-1
CDR3: CASRVLAGYSTDTQYF; DNA: TGTGCCAGCAGAGTACTAGCGGGCTATAGCACAGATACGCAGTATTTT; J: TRBJ2-3; D: TRBD2; size: few; V: TRBV7-2
CDR3: CASSIKDRAGGELFF; DNA: TGTGCCAGCAGCATAAAGGACAGGGCGGGCGGGGAGCTGTTTTTT; J: TRBJ2-2; D: TRBD1; size: .; V: TRBV7-3
CDR3: CATSPVNYGYTF; DNA: TGTGCCACCTCCCCAGTTAACTATGGCTACACCTTC; J: TRBJ1-2; D: .; size: few; V: TRBV15
CDR3: CASQGARDEKLFF; DNA: TGTGCCAGTCAGGGGGCGCGTGATGAAAAACTGTTTTTT; J: TRBJ1-4; D: TRBD1; size: .; V: TRBV6-5
CDR3: CASRETVQETQYF; DNA: TGTGCCAGCAGGGAGACAGTTCAAGAGACCCAGTACTTC; J: TRBJ2-5; D: .; size: .; V: TRBV9
CDR3: CASSHRRLPTNQPQHF; DNA: TGTGCCAGCAGTCACCGACGGTTGCCAACCAATCAGCCCCAGCATTTT; J: TRBJ1-5; D: .; size: few; V: TRBV28
CDR3: CASSLGLIGHPNTGELFF; DNA: TGTGCCAGCAGCTTAGGGCTGATAGGACATCCGAACACCGGGGAGCTGTTTTTT; J: TRBJ2-2; D: .; size: few; V: TRBV7-9
CDR3: CASSRTDGKGTEAFF; DNA: TGTGCCAGCAGCCGAACCGACGGCAAAGGGACTGAAGCTTTCTTT; J: TRBJ1-1; D: .; size: .; V: TRBV5-4
CDR3: CASSLVMNTEAFF; DNA: TGTGCCAGCAGCTTGGTCATGAACACTGAAGCTTTCTTT; J: TRBJ1-1; D: .; size: .; V: TRBV5-4
CDR3: CASSLARGSVGELFF; DNA: TGCGCCAGCAGCTTGGCCAGGGGTTCGGTCGGGGAGCTGTTTTTT; J: TRBJ2-2; D: .; size: few; V: TRBV5-1
CDR3: CASSWGPGNTIYF; DNA: TGTGCCAGCAGTTGGGGGCCGGGAAACACCATATATTTT; J: TRBJ1-3; D: .; size: few; V: TRBV2
CDR3: CASSPHRPQHF; DNA: TGTGCCAGCAGTCCCCACCGGCCCCAGCATTTT; J: TRBJ1-5; D: .; size: .; V: TRBV28
CDR3: CASSEGPRQPQHF; DNA: TGTGCCAGCAGTGAAGGCCCCCGTCAGCCCCAGCATTTT; J: TRBJ1-5; D: .; size: few; V: TRBV25-1
CDR3: CASSLFGANTEAFF; DNA: TGCGCCAGCAGCTTATTTGGGGCAAACACTGAAGCTTTCTTT; J: TRBJ1-1; D: .; size: few; V: TRBV5-1
CDR3: CASSSPGQSLSNQPQHF; DNA: TGTGCCAGCTCATCGCCGGGACAGAGCTTAAGCAATCAGCCCCAGCATTTT; J: TRBJ1-5; D: TRBD1; size: few; V: TRBV18
CDR3: CAISQGQVAGQPQHF; DNA: TGTGCCATCAGTCAAGGGCAGGTGGCAGGGCAGCCCCAGCATTTT; J: TRBJ1-5; D: .; size: .; V: TRBV6-1
CDR3: CAWSVPRDRRRNTIYF; DNA: TGTGCCTGGAGTGTACCCCGGGACAGGCGACGAAACACCATATATTTT; J: TRBJ1-3; D: TRBD1; size: .; V: TRBV30
CDR3: CASRPQDTTYELFF; DNA: TGCGCCAGCAGGCCCCAGGACACCACCTACGAACTGTTTTTT; J: TRBJ1-4; D: .; size: .; V: TRBV5-1
CDR3: CAMRGEGYEQYF; DNA: TGTGCCATGCGAGGGGAGGGTTACGAGCAGTACTTC; J: TRBJ2-7; D: TRBD2; size: few; V: TRBV10-3
CDR3: CASSSNEGGRSYGYTF; DNA: TGCGCCAGCAGCTCCAATGAGGGGGGGCGCTCCTATGGCTACACCTTC; J: TRBJ1-2; D: .; size: .; V: TRBV5-1
CDR3: CASSLATGRSTGYTF; DNA: TGTGCCAGCAGCTTAGCGACAGGGAGGAGTACTGGCTACACCTTC; J: TRBJ1-2; D: TRBD1; size: .; V: TRBV7-9
CDR3: CAWSVSTNEKLFF; DNA: TGTGCCTGGAGTGTATCAACTAATGAAAAACTGTTTTTT; J: TRBJ1-4; D: .; size: .; V: TRBV30
CDR3: CSAIRNTEAFF; DNA: TGCAGTGCGATACGAAACACTGAAGCTTTCTTT; J: TRBJ1-1; D: .; size: few; V: TRBV20-1
CDR3: CASSVASVGDRGRYNEQFF; DNA: TGTGCCAGCAGCGTAGCTTCCGTGGGTGACAGGGGGAGATACAATGAGCAGTTCTTC; J: TRBJ2-1; D: TRBD1; size: few; V: TRBV9
CDR3: CASSLVGDSDQPQHF; DNA: TGTGCCAGCAGCTTAGTTGGGGACAGCGATCAGCCCCAGCATTTT; J: TRBJ1-5; D: TRBD1; size: .; V: TRBV7-9
CDR3: CASRESDRLGAETQYF; DNA: TGTGCCAGCAGGGAGTCGGACAGGTTAGGAGCGGAGACCCAGTACTTC; J: TRBJ2-5; D: TRBD1; size: .; V: TRBV28
CDR3: CSVERRLNTEAFF; DNA: TGCAGCGTTGAGAGGCGTTTGAACACTGAAGCTTTCTTT; J: TRBJ1-1; D: .; size: .; V: TRBV29-1
CDR3: CASSPRTVNEKLFF; DNA: TGTGCCAGCAGCCCTCGGACAGTTAATGAAAAACTGTTTTTT; J: TRBJ1-4; D: .; size: .; V: TRBV21-1
CDR3: CASIPSPAGTANYGYTF; DNA: TGCGCCAGTATTCCATCGCCCGCAGGGACAGCTAACTATGGCTACACCTTC; J: TRBJ1-2; D: TRBD1; size: .; V: TRBV5-1
CDR3: CASSVQPTEVAFF; DNA: TGTGCCAGCAGCGTCCAACCAACAGAAGTAGCTTTCTTT; J: TRBJ1-1; D: .; size: .; V: TRBV9
CDR3: CSVLPRQGPNEQYF; DNA: TGCAGCGTGCTCCCCCGACAGGGTCCCAACGAGCAGTACTTC; J: TRBJ2-7; D: TRBD1; size: .; V: TRBV29-1
CDR3: CASSVGLAGSTQYF; DNA: TGTGCCAGCAGCGTGGGACTCGCGGGGTCGACCCAGTACTTC; J: TRBJ2-5; D: .; size: .; V: TRBV7-2
CDR3: CASSNSIGQNNSPLHF; DNA: TGTGCCAGCAGTAATTCGATCGGCCAAAATAATTCACCCCTCCACTTT; J: TRBJ1-6; D: .; size: .; V: TRBV28